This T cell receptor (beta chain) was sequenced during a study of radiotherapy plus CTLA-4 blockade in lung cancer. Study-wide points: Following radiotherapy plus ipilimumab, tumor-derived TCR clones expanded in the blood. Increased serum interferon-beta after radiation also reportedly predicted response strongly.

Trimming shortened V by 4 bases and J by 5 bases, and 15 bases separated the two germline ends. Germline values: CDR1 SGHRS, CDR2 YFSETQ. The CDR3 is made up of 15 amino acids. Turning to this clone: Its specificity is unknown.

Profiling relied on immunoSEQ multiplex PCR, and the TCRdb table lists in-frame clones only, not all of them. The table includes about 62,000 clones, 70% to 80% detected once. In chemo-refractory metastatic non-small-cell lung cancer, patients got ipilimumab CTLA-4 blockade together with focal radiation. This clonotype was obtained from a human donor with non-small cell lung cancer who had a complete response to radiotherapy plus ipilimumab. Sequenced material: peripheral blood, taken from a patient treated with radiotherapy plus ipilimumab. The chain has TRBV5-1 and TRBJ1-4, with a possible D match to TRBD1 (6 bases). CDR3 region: CASSPSTGANEKLFF. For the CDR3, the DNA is TGCGCCAGCAGCCCTTCGACAGGCGCGAATGAAAAACTGTTTTTT.